This T cell receptor beta chain was sequenced during a study of T cell changes during pregnancy in multiple sclerosis. This clone appeared once. Libraries were prepared by immunoSEQ multiplex PCR; TCRdb keeps only in-frame clonotypes and omits some of them. The sample holds some 80,000 clones, about 96% seen once. Germline-derived CDR1 and CDR2 are SGHVS and FQNEAQ. The length of the CDR3 is 15 residues. Trimming took 3 bases from V and 0 from J; bases not matched to a gene: 2. The sample in question was peripheral blood, obtained in the second trimester of pregnancy. The clonotype originates from a female donor with multiple sclerosis, enrolled in a pregnancy study. The J gene is TRBJ2-7, the V gene TRBV7-8; 10 bases fit TRBD2. This CDR3 reads CASSLGLALSYEQYF. Written as DNA, the CDR3 is TGTGCCAGCAGCTTGGGACTAGCGCTCTCCTACGAGCAGTACTTC.